Listed here are 30 T cell receptor beta chains from one sample, sequenced in a study of early T cells in non-severe SARS-CoV-2 infection. TCRdb re-called the 5' RACE reads with MiXCR, one entry per CDR3 protein. Among 80,000 to 95,000 distinct CDR3 sequences listed, more than 13% were seen once. Input material: whole blood. These receptors came from an adult who was a healthcare worker with PCR-confirmed SARS-CoV-2 infection or an uninfected control (not recorded which).

This clonotype has only a few counts. The chain recombines TRBV12-3 or TRBV12-4 with TRBJ1-1; D gene ambiguous. The CDR3 extends over 14 amino acids. The V end lost 7 bases, the J end lost 4 bases, and 16 bases lay between the germline ends. CDR3 sequence reads: CASTPTILSTEAFF. The DNA of the CDR3 is TGTGCCAGCACTCCGACAATTCTGAGCACTGAAGCTTTCTTT.

This clonotype was recorded many times. The chain joins TRBV6-4 to TRBJ2-3; TRBD2 matches 9 bases. Losses at the gene ends were 8 bases for V and 4 bases for J; bases not matched to a gene: 10. There are 15 residues in the CDR3. In germline, CDR1 is MRHNA, CDR2 SNTAGT. CDR3 sequence reads: CASGAGGQGPDTQYF. CDR3 bases: TGTGCCAGCGGTGCGGGGGGGCAGGGGCCAGATACGCAGTATTTT.

The gene calls are TRBV5-1 and TRBJ1-2; D unclear. From germline, CDR1 is SGHRS and CDR2 YFSETQ. The V end was cut by 4 bases, the J end by 3 bases, with 7 bases between. This CDR3 spans 12 amino acids. The CDR3 bases are TGCGCCAGCAGCGCGGACGACTATGGCTACACCTTC. It yields the protein CASSADDYGYTF.

This clonotype turned up a few times. This chain uses TRBV27 with TRBJ1-5; D perhaps matches TRBD1 (6 bases). This CDR3 spans 16 amino acids. The V and J ends lost 6 bases and 5 bases respectively, with 20 bases between them. Germline V gene lookup returns CDR1 MNHEY and CDR2 SMNVEV (reference sequence). CDR3 sequence: CASSSKKQGHDQPQHF. In DNA form, the CDR3 reads TGTGCCAGCAGCTCAAAGAAACAGGGCCACGATCAGCCCCAGCATTTT.

This clonotype was observed a few times. The V call is TRBV11-3, the J call TRBJ2-2; maybe TRBD2 (6 bases). The CDR3 consists of 15 residues. Trimming pared 1 base from V and 5 bases from J, leaving 11 bases between. Germline V gene sequence: CDR1 SGHNT, CDR2 YENEEA. CDR3 amino acids: CASSLGGGKTGELFF. The CDR3, as DNA: TGTGCCAGCAGCTTAGGAGGAGGGAAGACCGGGGAGCTGTTTTTT.

In this sample, this clonotype turned up a few times. V and J are TRBV7-3 and TRBJ2-3; 10 positions match TRBD2. Germline CDR1 SGHTA, CDR2 FQGTGA. V was pared by 0 bases and J by 6 bases, with 6 bases of the junction left unmatched. This CDR3 is built from 16 residues. This chain's CDR3 is CASSLTAPSGGDTQYF. CDR3 DNA sequence: TGTGCCAGCAGCTTAACGGCACCTAGCGGGGGTGATACGCAGTATTTT. Combining the CDR3 with reference TRBV7-3 and TRBJ2-3 gives the whole variable domain GAGVSQTPSNKVTEKGKYVELRCDPISGHTALYWYRQSLGQGPEFLIYFQGTGAADDSGLPNDRFFAVRPEGSVSTLKIQRTERGDSAVYLCASSLTAPSGGDTQYFGPGTRLTVL.

This chain connects TRBV7-9 to TRBJ1-4, with a weak D call TRBD1 (6 bases). The V end was cut by 7 bases, the J end by 5 bases, with 17 bases between. Germline-derived CDR1 and CDR2 are SEHNR and FQNEAQ (reference sequence). The CDR3 runs to 15 residues. The CDR3 nucleotides are TGTGCCAGCACCCGGATAGGGACACCGAATGAAAAACTGTTTTTT. Its translation is CASTRIGTPNEKLFF. Full variable domain (outside the CDR3, taken from reference TRBV7-9 and TRBJ1-4): DTGVSQNPRHKITKRGQNVTFRCDPISEHNRLYWYRQTLGQGPEFLTYFQNEAQLEKSRLLSDRFSAERPKGSFSTLEIQRTEQGDSAMYLCASTRIGTPNEKLFFGSGTQLSVL.

This clonotype came up many times. This sequence joins TRBV5-1 and TRBJ1-2; the D is unclear. The V gene lost 0 bases and the J gene lost 0 bases, with 3 bases spanning the gap. Per germline, CDR1 SGHRS and CDR2 YFSETQ. The CDR3 has 13 amino acids. The CDR3 reads CASSLEANYGYTF. The CDR3 nucleotides read TGCGCCAGCAGCTTGGAAGCTAACTATGGCTACACCTTC. Variable domain in full (rest from reference TRBV5-1 and TRBJ1-2): KAGVTQTPRYLIKTRGQQVTLSCSPISGHRSVSWYQQTPGQGLQFLFEYFSETQRNKGNFPGRFSGRQFSNSRSEMNVSTLELGDSALYLCASSLEANYGYTFGSGTRLTVV.

The rearrangement joins TRBV2 to TRBJ2-3; TRBD2 matches at 8 bases. The J segment lost 3 bases and the V segment lost 10 bases, leaving 9 bases of the junction unmatched. CDR1 and CDR2 from the germline V gene are SNHLY and FYNNEI. This CDR3 is 14 amino acids long. CDR3 coding DNA: TGTGCCATCGACGGGGGGGCGGTAACAGATACGCAGTATTTT. Its translation: CAIDGGAVTDTQYF.

This clonotype was observed a handful of times. The chain employs TRBV7-7 and TRBJ2-5; TRBD1 matches 7 bases. V lost 4 bases, J lost 1 base, and 9 bases stayed unmatched. CDR1 and CDR2 (germline): SSHAT, FNYEAQ (reference sequence). The CDR3 extends over 16 amino acids. Here the CDR3 DNA reads TGTGCCAGCAGCTCAAACCCTGGGACAGCCCAAGAGACCCAGTACTTC. As protein: CASSSNPGTAQETQYF.

This clonotype was seen a handful of times. The chain recombines TRBV13 with TRBJ1-4; D unclear. V was clipped by 3 bases and J by 0 bases, with 11 bases between them. CDR1 and CDR2 (germline): PRHDT, FYEKMQ (reference sequence). The CDR3 is 16 amino acids. In DNA, the CDR3 is TGTGCCAGCAGCTTTTTCCAGAGGACAACTAATGAAAAACTGTTTTTT. It yields the protein CASSFFQRTTNEKLFF.

The J gene is TRBJ2-1, the V gene TRBV5-1, with TRBD2 matching 9 bases. The CDR3 totals 18 residues. V was pared by 0 bases and J by 2 bases, with 9 bases of the junction left unmatched. CDR1 is SGHRS, CDR2 YFSETQ, per germline. The CDR3 protein is CASSLGPSSGIPYNEQFF. The DNA for the CDR3 is TGCGCCAGCAGCTTGGGTCCTTCTAGCGGGATCCCCTACAATGAGCAGTTCTTC.

In its sample, this clonotype was seen a few times. The V and J genes are TRBV4-3 and TRBJ1-5; D possibly corresponds to TRBD1 (5 bases). The CDR3 has 14 amino acids. V lost 1 base and J lost 5, with 9 bases in between. Germline assignment: CDR1 LGHNA and CDR2 YSLEER. The CDR3 protein is CASSQGVRDQPQHF. CDR3 nucleotides: TGCGCCAGCAGCCAAGGGGTCAGGGATCAGCCCCAGCATTTT.

This clonotype was recorded at least ten times. CDR3 protein: CASSHQSGERYGYTF. Written as DNA, the CDR3 is TGTGCCAGCAGCCATCAGTCAGGGGAGCGCTATGGCTACACCTTC. J is TRBJ1-2 and V is TRBV7-2, with D possibly being TRBD1 (6 bases). The germline V gene has CDR1 SGHTA and CDR2 FQGNSA. This CDR3 comprises 15 residues. V lost 5 bases and J 4 bases, leaving 17 bases between the germline ends. Drawing the rest from reference TRBV7-2 and TRBJ1-2, the complete variable domain is GAGVSQSPSNKVTEKGKDVELRCDPISGHTALYWYRQSLGQGLEFLIYFQGNSAPDKSGLPSDRFSAERTGGSVSTLTIQRTQQEDSAVYLCASSHQSGERYGYTFGSGTRLTVV.

The gene calls are TRBV7-9 and TRBJ1-2; weak D call: TRBD1 (6 bases). This CDR3 region has 12 residues. Germline values: CDR1 SEHNR, CDR2 FQNEAQ (reference sequence). The V end lost 5 bases, the J end lost 7 bases, and 11 bases lay between the germline ends. CDR3 residues: CASSHRQAGYTF. The CDR3 nucleotides are TGTGCCAGCAGCCACAGACAGGCTGGCTACACCTTC.

A few counts support this clonotype. The chain carries TRBV3-1 and TRBJ1-2, with D unclear. Trimming left V 4 bases short and J 2 bases short, with 17 bases between. Germline V gene lookup returns CDR1 LGHDT and CDR2 YNNKEL (reference sequence). The CDR3 is 16 amino acids. The chain's CDR3 is CASSPLRTPSNYGYTF. CDR3 DNA: TGTGCCAGCAGCCCTCTTCGAACGCCGTCGAACTATGGCTACACCTTC.

V gene TRBV29-1 combines with J gene TRBJ1-1; maybe TRBD1 (5 bases). This CDR3 contains 13 residues. Trimming pared 4 bases from V and 1 base from J, leaving 10 bases between. CDR1 is SQVTM and CDR2 is ANQGSEA in the germline V gene. CDR3 sequence: CSVGHDRNTEAFF. The CDR3 bases are TGCAGCGTTGGTCACGACAGGAACACTGAAGCTTTCTTT. The full variable domain, in which reference TRBV29-1 and TRBJ1-1 provide the parts outside the CDR3, is SAVISQKPSRDICQRGTSLTIQCQVDSQVTMMFWYRQQPGQSLTLIATANQGSEATYESGFVIDKFPISRPNLTFSTLTVSNMSPEDSSIYLCSVGHDRNTEAFFGQGTRLTVV.

A few counts support this clonotype. The chain links TRBV4-3 to TRBJ1-6; D is ambiguous. CDR3 length: 12 amino acids. V dropped 1 base and J dropped 7 bases, with 2 bases sitting between them. CDR1 and CDR2 from the germline V gene are LGHNA and YSLEER. The CDR3 is CASSQGNSPLHF. Here the CDR3 DNA reads TGCGCCAGCAGCCAAGGGAATTCACCCCTCCACTTT.

The gene calls are TRBV5-6 and TRBJ2-7, with 8 bases identical to TRBD1. V was clipped by 4 bases and J by 6 bases; unmatched bases: 6. The V gene's germline CDR1 is SGHDT and CDR2 YYEEEE. CDR3 length: 13 residues. The CDR3 sequence: CASSRDRTSEQYF. In DNA, the CDR3 is TGTGCCAGCAGCCGGGACAGGACTTCCGAGCAGTACTTC.

This clonotype has ten or more counts. The chain couples TRBV27 to TRBJ2-7, with D maybe TRBD1 (6 bases). V was shortened by 3 bases and J by 3 bases, with 18 bases between the two germline ends. This CDR3 is built from 16 residues. Germline loops: CDR1 MNHEY, CDR2 SMNVEV (reference sequence). CDR3 nucleotide sequence: TGTGCCAGCAGTTTTGGGCCGAGGCTAGGGGGCTACGAGCAGTACTTC. This sequence encodes CASSFGPRLGGYEQYF.

The chain carries TRBV18 and TRBJ1-2; maybe TRBD1 (6 bases). Germline lookup yields CDR1 KGHSH and CDR2 LQKENI. The V and J ends lost 2 bases and 6 bases respectively, with 19 bases between them. The CDR3 totals 16 residues. CDR3 in DNA: TGTGCCAGCTCACCAGGGACAACAACCTCGCCGGATGGCTACACCTTC. As protein: CASSPGTTTSPDGYTF.

This clonotype showed up many times. The rearrangement joins TRBV24-1 to TRBJ1-4; 7 nucleotides align to TRBD1. This CDR3 is built from 17 residues. Losses at the gene ends were 3 bases for V and 4 bases for J; bases not matched to a gene: 10. The V gene's germline CDR1 is KGHDR and CDR2 SFDVKD. The DNA of the CDR3 is TGTGCCACCAGTGATACGAAAGGACAGGCTTTTAATGAAAAACTGTTTTTT. This gives the protein CATSDTKGQAFNEKLFF.

This clonotype was counted a few times. This chain uses TRBV18 with TRBJ1-1; D is uncertain. V gave up 2 bases and J gave up 2 bases, with 12 bases separating them. Germline CDR1 reads KGHSH; CDR2 reads LQKENI. The CDR3 has 15 residues. CDR3 nucleotide sequence: TGTGCCAGCTCACCAACACAGAGGAGTAACACTGAAGCTTTCTTT. Translation gives CASSPTQRSNTEAFF.

This clonotype was observed a single time. This chain's CDR3 is CASSLQTGLARDTQYF. The CDR3 DNA reads as TGTGCCAGCAGCTTACAAACCGGACTAGCGCGGGATACGCAGTATTTT. The gene calls are TRBV11-2 and TRBJ2-3; 9 nucleotides line up with TRBD2. This CDR3 contains 16 residues. With V trimmed by 2 bases and J by 6 bases, 9 bases remained unmatched. Germline CDR1 and CDR2: SGHAT and FQNNGV.

There are a few counts of this clonotype. The chain has TRBV9 and TRBJ2-1; D gene unclear. CDR1 is SGDLS and CDR2 is YYNGEE in the germline V gene. With 0 bases removed from V and 0 bases from J, the gap between germline ends came to 10 bases. The CDR3 runs to 16 residues. The chain's CDR3 is CASSVGDTSSYNEQFF. CDR3 DNA sequence: TGTGCCAGCAGCGTAGGAGACACCAGCTCCTACAATGAGCAGTTCTTC.

This clonotype appeared many times. V gene TRBV13 combines with J gene TRBJ2-1, with a possible D match to TRBD2 (5 bases). In germline, CDR1 is PRHDT, CDR2 FYEKMQ (reference sequence). Trimming left V 2 bases short and J 2 bases short, with 10 bases between. This CDR3 is built from 15 residues. DNA of the CDR3: TGTGCCAGCAGCTTACGTCGGGGAACCTACAATGAGCAGTTCTTC. It yields the protein CASSLRRGTYNEQFF.

This clonotype was observed a handful of times. The rearrangement links TRBV5-6 to TRBJ1-1; D possibly corresponds to TRBD1 (6 bases). V lost 4 bases, J lost 4 bases, and 17 bases lay in between. The CDR3 loop spans 15 amino acids. The germline V gene has CDR1 SGHDT and CDR2 YYEEEE. The CDR3 region is CASSKYRVVGTEAFF. The DNA of the CDR3 is TGTGCCAGCAGCAAGTACAGGGTCGTCGGCACTGAAGCTTTCTTT.

The V call is TRBV25-1, the J call TRBJ2-1; tentatively, D is TRBD1 (6 bases). Germline CDR1 is MGHDK and CDR2 is SYGVNS. This CDR3 comprises 19 residues. Trimming removed 4 bases from V and 0 bases from J, with 22 bases in between. CDR3 nucleotide sequence: TGTGCCAGCAGTGGCGACAGGTCTTGGGTCGGAAGCTCCTACAATGAGCAGTTCTTC. This sequence encodes CASSGDRSWVGSSYNEQFF.

A few counts support this clonotype. The V gene is TRBV2, the J gene TRBJ1-5, with D possibly being TRBD1 (6 bases). This CDR3 has 12 residues. Germline lookup yields CDR1 SNHLY and CDR2 FYNNEI. V was cut by 8 bases and J by 3 bases, with 8 bases left in between. The CDR3 DNA is TGTGCCAGCCGACAGGCCAATCAGCCCCAGCATTTT. It translates to CASRQANQPQHF.

This clonotype was observed a few times. V usage is TRBV10-3 and J usage is TRBJ1-2; 9 nucleotides agree with TRBD1. J was trimmed by 2 bases and V by 6 bases; bases with no gene match: 4. The germline CDR1 and CDR2 sequences are ENHRY and SYGVKD. The CDR3 is made up of 14 amino acids. DNA for the CDR3: TGTGCCATCAGACCCGGGACAGGGAACTATGGCTACACCTTC. Protein sequence: CAIRPGTGNYGYTF.